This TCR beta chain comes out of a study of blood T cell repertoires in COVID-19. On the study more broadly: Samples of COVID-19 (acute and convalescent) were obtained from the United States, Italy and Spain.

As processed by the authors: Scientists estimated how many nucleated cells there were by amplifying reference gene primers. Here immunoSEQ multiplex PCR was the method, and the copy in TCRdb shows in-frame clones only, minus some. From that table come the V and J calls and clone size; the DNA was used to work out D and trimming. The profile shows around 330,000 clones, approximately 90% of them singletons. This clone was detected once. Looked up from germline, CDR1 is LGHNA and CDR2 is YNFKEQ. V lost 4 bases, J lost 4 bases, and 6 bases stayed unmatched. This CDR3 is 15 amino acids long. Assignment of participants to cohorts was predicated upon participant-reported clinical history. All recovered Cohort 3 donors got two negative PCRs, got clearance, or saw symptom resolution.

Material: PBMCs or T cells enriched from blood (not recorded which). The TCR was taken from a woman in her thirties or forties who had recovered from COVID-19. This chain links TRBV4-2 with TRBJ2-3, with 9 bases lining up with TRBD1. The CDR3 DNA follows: TGTGCCAGCAGCCCCCGGGACAGGGATTCAGATACGCAGTATTTT. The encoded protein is CASSPRDRDSDTQYF.